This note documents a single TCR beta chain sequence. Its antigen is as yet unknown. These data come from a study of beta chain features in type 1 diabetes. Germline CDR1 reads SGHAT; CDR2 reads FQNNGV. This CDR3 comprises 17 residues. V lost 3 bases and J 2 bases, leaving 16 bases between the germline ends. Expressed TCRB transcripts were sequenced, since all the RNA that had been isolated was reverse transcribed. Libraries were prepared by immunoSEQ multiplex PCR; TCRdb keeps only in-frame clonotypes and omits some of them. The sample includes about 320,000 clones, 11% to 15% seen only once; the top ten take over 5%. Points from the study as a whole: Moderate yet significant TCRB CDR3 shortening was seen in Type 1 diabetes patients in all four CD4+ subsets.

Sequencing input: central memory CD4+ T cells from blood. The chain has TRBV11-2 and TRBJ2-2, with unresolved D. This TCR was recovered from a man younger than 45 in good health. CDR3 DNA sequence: TGTGCCAGCAGCTTCGGCGCCCGTGTTACTAACACCGGGGAGCTGTTTTTT. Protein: CASSFGARVTNTGELFF.